This TCR beta chain was captured by sequencing in a study of blood T cell repertoires in COVID-19. The overall study: Samples of COVID-19 (acute and convalescent) were obtained from the United States, Italy and Spain.

V trimming: 2 bases; J trimming: 7 bases; junction bases outside the gene matches: 4. CDR1 is ENHRY, CDR2 SYGVKD, per germline. CDR3 size: 14 residues. Assay used: immunoSEQ multiplex PCR; TCRdb lists only in-frame clones, some missing. The sample lists under 200,000 clones, 90% to 95% occurring once. The chain is built from TRBV10-3 and TRBJ2-1; TRBD1 matches at 8 bases. Sequenced input: peripheral blood. The TCR sequence derives from a man between 45 and 60 years old with acute or convalescent COVID-19. In DNA form, the CDR3 reads TGTGCCATCAGTGAGGGGCAGGGGGCGAATGAGCAGTTCTTC. This encodes CAISEGQGANEQFF.